This T cell receptor beta chain is from a study of OX40 agonist ivuxolimab in advanced cancers. Looking at the study overall: Aged roughly 23 to 90 with a mean of approximately 60 years, they were approximately 80% male. Study-level findings and limits: With doses of 0.1 to 3.0 mg/kg, CD4+ and CD8+ blood T cells had undergone clonal expansion by week 6. More expanded clones were seen, on average, in CD8+ T cells than in CD4+.

The method was immunoSEQ multiplex PCR; TCRdb's version includes in-frame clones alone and lacks a portion of them. The sample records roughly 56,000 clones, approximately 80% being singletons. Turning to this clone: Antigen unknown.

This sequence was found in an adult with an advanced solid tumor such as melanoma, head and neck, liver or kidney cancer. The sample in question was CD4+ or CD8+ T cells sorted from blood, obtained in a trial of the OX40 agonist ivuxolimab.

The CDR3, as DNA: TGCGCCAGCAGCCAAGATCTAGCGGGGGACACAGATACGCAGTATTTT. Its translation: CASSQDLAGDTDTQYF. The chain has TRBV4-3 and TRBJ2-3, with 10 positions matching TRBD2. Germline V gives CDR1 LGHNA, CDR2 YSLEER. The ends lost 0 bases at V and 2 bases at J; junction bases unmatched: 2. This CDR3 has 16 amino acids.